The next 8 T cell receptor beta chains were all read from a single sample in a study of cytomegalovirus exposure and HLA in healthy donors. Assay: immunoSEQ multiplex PCR; the TCRdb copy retains only in-frame clones and omits some. The sample includes approximately 230,000 clones, roughly 87% of them seen just once. Material for sequencing was PBMCs. The receptors derive from a man aged 18 to 35 in good health and CMV-seropositive.

This chain joins TRBV11-2 and TRBJ1-4; D is perhaps TRBD1 (5 bases). This CDR3 comprises 13 residues. The V gene's germline CDR1 is SGHAT and CDR2 FQNNGV. V lost 5 bases and J 7 bases, leaving 11 bases between the germline ends. For the CDR3, the DNA is TGTGCCAGCAGCCCTACAGGAGGTGAAAAACTGTTTTTT. Residues: CASSPTGGEKLFF.

V usage is TRBV4-2 and J usage is TRBJ1-2; D unresolved. V was shortened by 4 bases and J by 4 bases, with 16 bases between the two germline ends. Germline V CDR1 and CDR2: LGHNA, YNFKEQ. This CDR3 is built from 15 residues. CDR3 bases: TGTGCCAGCAGCCCCCTCAGCGGGTCCTCCTATGGCTACACCTTC. This sequence encodes CASSPLSGSSYGYTF.

The chain recombines TRBV5-1 with TRBJ2-7; no clear D. The V and J ends lost 0 bases and 2 bases respectively, with 9 bases between them. The CDR3 is 14 residues long. From germline, CDR1 is SGHRS and CDR2 YFSETQ. The CDR3 here is CASSLERTAYEQYF. In DNA, the CDR3 is TGCGCCAGCAGCTTGGAAAGGACGGCCTACGAGCAGTACTTC. The full variable domain, completed using reference TRBV5-1 and TRBJ2-7, is KAGVTQTPRYLIKTRGQQVTLSCSPISGHRSVSWYQQTPGQGLQFLFEYFSETQRNKGNFPGRFSGRQFSNSRSEMNVSTLELGDSALYLCASSLERTAYEQYFGPGTRLTVT.

The chain joins TRBV5-1 to TRBJ2-1; 11 bases fit TRBD2. Germline-derived CDR1 and CDR2 are SGHRS and YFSETQ. With 0 bases clipped from V and 9 bases from J, the junction kept 5 bases outside the gene matches. This CDR3 spans 15 amino acids. Here the CDR3 reads CASSLEFGTSGEQFF. Written as DNA, the CDR3 is TGCGCCAGCAGCTTGGAGTTCGGGACTAGCGGTGAGCAGTTCTTC.

This chain joins TRBV6-1 and TRBJ1-5, with D unresolved. Looked up from germline, CDR1 is MNHNS and CDR2 is SASEGT. The CDR3 has 15 residues. V shed 3 bases and J shed 5 bases, with 14 bases lying between them. The CDR3 region has the DNA TGTGCCAGCAGTGATTCACCGGGGAGTGATCAGCCCCAGCATTTT. This codes for CASSDSPGSDQPQHF.

This chain joins TRBV7-6 and TRBJ2-1; the D gene is possibly TRBD2 (6 bases). CDR1 and CDR2 (germline): SGHVS, FNYEAQ. The ends were cut back, 3 bases at V and 0 bases at J, with 15 bases in the middle. The CDR3 covers 17 residues. This CDR3 reads CASSFGRGESSYNEQFF. CDR3 in DNA: TGTGCCAGCAGCTTCGGGCGGGGCGAGAGCTCCTACAATGAGCAGTTCTTC.

V usage is TRBV5-1 and J usage is TRBJ2-1; perhaps TRBD2 as D (6 bases). The CDR3 runs to 14 residues. Germline lookup yields CDR1 SGHRS and CDR2 YFSETQ. V was shortened by 4 bases and J by 5 bases, with 13 bases between the two germline ends. The CDR3 here is CASSEGTLDNEQFF. The CDR3 region has the DNA TGCGCCAGCAGCGAAGGGACTCTCGACAATGAGCAGTTCTTC.

DNA for the CDR3: TGTGCCAGCAGTGTAGGCAGGGGCGACAAATACTTC. Its protein is CASSVGRGDKYF. This chain joins TRBV2 and TRBJ2-7; possible D gene TRBD1, 6 bases. CDR1 is SNHLY and CDR2 is FYNNEI in the germline V gene. Trimming shortened V by 4 bases and J by 13 bases, and 17 bases separated the two germline ends. This CDR3 contains 12 residues. Full variable domain (outside the CDR3, taken from reference TRBV2 and TRBJ2-7): EPEVTQTPSHQVTQMGQEVILRCVPISNHLYFYWYRQILGQKVEFLVSFYNNEISEKSEIFDDQFSVERPDGSNFTLKIRSTKLEDSAMYFCASSVGRGDKYFGPGTRLTVT.